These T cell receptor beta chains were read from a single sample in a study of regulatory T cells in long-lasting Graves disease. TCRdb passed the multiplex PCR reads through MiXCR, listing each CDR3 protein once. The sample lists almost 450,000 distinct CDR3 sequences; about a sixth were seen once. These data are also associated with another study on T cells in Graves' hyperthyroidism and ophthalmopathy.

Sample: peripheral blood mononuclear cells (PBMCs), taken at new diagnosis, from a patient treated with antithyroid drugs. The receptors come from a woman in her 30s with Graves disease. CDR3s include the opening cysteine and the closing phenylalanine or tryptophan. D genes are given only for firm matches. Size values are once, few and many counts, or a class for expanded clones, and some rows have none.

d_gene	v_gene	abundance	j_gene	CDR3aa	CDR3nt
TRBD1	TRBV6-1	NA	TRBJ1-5	CASSPRPPGTAKDQPQHF	TGTGCCAGCAGCCCTCGACCCCCCGGGACAGCCAAGGATCAGCCCCAGCATTTT
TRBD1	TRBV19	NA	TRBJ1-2	CASSRPPGQGAYGYTF	TGTGCCAGTTCGAGACCTCCGGGACAGGGGGCCTATGGCTACACCTTC
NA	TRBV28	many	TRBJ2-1	CASISAGQTNYNEQFF	TGTGCCAGCATCTCCGCGGGACAGACTAACTACAATGAGCAGTTCTTC
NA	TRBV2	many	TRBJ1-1	CASRRSAAQTAFF	TGTGCCAGCAGGCGCTCGGCCGCACAAACCGCTTTCTTT
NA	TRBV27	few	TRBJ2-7	CASSLTKNRVSYEQYF	TGTGCCAGCAGTTTAACTAAAAACAGGGTCTCCTACGAGCAGTACTTC
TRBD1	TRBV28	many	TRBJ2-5	CASSLYRQGRTQYF	TGTGCCAGCAGTTTATACCGACAGGGGAGAACCCAGTACTTC
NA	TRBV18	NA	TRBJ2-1	CASSPEETQFF	TGTGCCAGCTCACCTGAAGAGACCCAGTTCTTC
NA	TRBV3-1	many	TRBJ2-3	CASSPERDTQYF	TGTGCCAGCAGCCCCGAGCGAGATACGCAGTATTTT
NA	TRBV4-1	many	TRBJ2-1	CASSQGTATANEQFF	TGCGCCAGCAGCCAAGGAACAGCGACGGCCAATGAGCAGTTCTTC
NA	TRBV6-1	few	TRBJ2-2	CASSKNRANTGELFF	TGTGCCAGCAGCAAGAACAGGGCGAACACCGGGGAGCTGTTTTTT
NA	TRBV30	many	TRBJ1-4	CAWNQGMREKLFF	TGTGCCTGGAACCAGGGAATGCGAGAAAAACTGTTTTTT
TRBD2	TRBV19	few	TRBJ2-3	CASSRLAGAADTQYF	TGTGCCAGTAGCAGACTAGCGGGAGCGGCAGATACGCAGTATTTT
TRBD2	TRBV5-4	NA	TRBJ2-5	CASSKGQREGRGTQYF	TGTGCCAGCAGCAAAGGACAGCGGGAGGGCCGGGGGACCCAGTACTTC
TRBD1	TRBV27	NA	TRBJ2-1	CASSPGGFRTYNEQFF	TGTGCCAGCAGTCCAGGGGGTTTTAGGACCTACAATGAGCAGTTCTTC
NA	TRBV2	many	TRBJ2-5	CASRLTREETQYF	TGTGCCAGCAGGCTCACTAGGGAAGAGACCCAGTACTTC
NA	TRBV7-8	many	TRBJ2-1	CASSAFKRAIEQFF	TGTGCCAGCAGCGCTTTTAAGAGGGCTATTGAGCAGTTCTTC
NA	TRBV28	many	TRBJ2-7	CASSKGGDDSYEQYF	TGTGCCAGCAGTAAGGGGGGGGACGACTCCTACGAGCAGTACTTC
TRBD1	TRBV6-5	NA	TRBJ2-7	CASSYSGQYFYEQYF	TGTGCCAGCAGTTACTCGGGACAGTATTTCTACGAGCAGTACTTC
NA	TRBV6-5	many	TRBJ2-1	CASSYSRLVQQFF	TGTGCCAGCAGTTACTCACGACTAGTTCAGCAGTTCTTC
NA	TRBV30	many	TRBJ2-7	CAWSARTEQYF	TGTGCCTGGAGTGCGCGTACCGAGCAGTACTTC
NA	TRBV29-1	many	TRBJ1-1	CSVDVGRQNTEAFF	TGCAGCGTTGATGTAGGCAGACAGAACACTGAAGCTTTCTTT
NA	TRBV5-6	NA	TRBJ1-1	CASSLGWGENTEAFF	TGTGCCAGCAGCTTAGGATGGGGTGAGAACACTGAAGCTTTCTTT
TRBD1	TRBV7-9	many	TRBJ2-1	CASSPRDRELSEQFF	TGTGCCAGCAGCCCGAGAGACAGGGAGTTGAGTGAGCAGTTCTTC
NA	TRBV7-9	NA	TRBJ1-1	CASSPPSSWVTEAFF	TGTGCCAGCAGCCCCCCCAGTTCTTGGGTTACTGAAGCTTTCTTT
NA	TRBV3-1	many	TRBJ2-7	CASSPPGVYEQYF	TGTGCCAGCAGCCCCCCCGGTGTGTACGAGCAGTACTTC
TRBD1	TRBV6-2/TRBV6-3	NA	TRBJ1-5	CASKLDRGDNQPQHF	TGTGCCAGCAAACTGGACAGGGGAGACAATCAGCCCCAGCATTTT
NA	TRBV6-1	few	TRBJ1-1	CASTSLNTEAFF	TGTGCCAGCACCAGCCTCAACACTGAAGCTTTCTTT
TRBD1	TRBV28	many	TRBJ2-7	CASSREGAAHEQYF	TGTGCCAGCAGTAGAGAGGGGGCTGCCCACGAGCAGTACTTC
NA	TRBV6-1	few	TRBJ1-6	CASRVTTRGISPLHF	TGTGCCAGCCGCGTCACGACGAGAGGGATTTCACCCCTCCACTTT
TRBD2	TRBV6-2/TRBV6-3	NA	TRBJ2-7	CASQIAGSTYEQYF	TGTGCCAGCCAAATAGCGGGCTCAACCTACGAGCAGTACTTC
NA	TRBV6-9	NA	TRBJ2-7	CASSYSGQVEQYF	TGTGCCAGCAGTTACTCTGGGCAGGTCGAGCAGTACTTC
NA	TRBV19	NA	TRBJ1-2	CASGTLGRAENYGYTF	TGTGCCAGTGGCACTCTTGGCAGGGCGGAAAACTATGGCTACACCTTC
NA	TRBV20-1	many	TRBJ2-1	CSARPTTGDYNEQFF	TGCAGTGCTAGACCTACAACGGGAGACTACAATGAGCAGTTCTTC
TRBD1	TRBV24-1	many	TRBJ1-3	CATSDTRTGGNTIYF	TGTGCCACCAGTGATACACGGACAGGGGGAAACACCATATATTTT
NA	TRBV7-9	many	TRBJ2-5	CASSFDQGRETQYF	TGTGCCAGCAGCTTCGACCAGGGAAGGGAGACCCAGTACTTC
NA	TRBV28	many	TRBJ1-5	CASRLMGQPQHF	TGTGCCAGCAGATTAATGGGACAGCCCCAGCATTTT
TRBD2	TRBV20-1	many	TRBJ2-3	CSASGAPDGYTDTQYF	TGCAGTGCCAGCGGGGCCCCAGATGGATACACAGATACGCAGTATTTT
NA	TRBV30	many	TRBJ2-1	CAWSADSEGNEQFF	TGTGCCTGGAGTGCGGATAGCGAGGGCAATGAGCAGTTCTTC
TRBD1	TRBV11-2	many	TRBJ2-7	CASTGLTGAGSYEQYF	TGTGCCAGCACGGGTTTGACAGGGGCTGGATCCTACGAGCAGTACTTC
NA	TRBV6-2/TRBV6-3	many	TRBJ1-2	CASSYSVNYGYTF	TGTGCCAGCAGTTACTCGGTTAACTATGGCTACACCTTC
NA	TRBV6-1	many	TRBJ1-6	CATLRGTPNSPLHF	TGTGCCACCCTCCGGGGGACTCCGAATTCACCCCTCCACTTT
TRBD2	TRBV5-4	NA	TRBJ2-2	CASSLGGRSAGELFF	TGTGCCAGCAGCTTAGGCGGGAGGTCCGCCGGGGAGCTGTTTTTT
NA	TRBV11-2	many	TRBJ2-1	CASSLGGGEIYNEQFF	TGTGCCAGCAGCTTAGGGGGCGGCGAGATCTACAATGAGCAGTTCTTC
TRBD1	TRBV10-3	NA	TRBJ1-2	CAMTGQGLYGYTF	TGTGCCATGACGGGACAGGGACTCTATGGCTACACCTTC
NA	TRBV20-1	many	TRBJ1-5	CSARVGASNQPQHF	TGCAGTGCTAGAGTCGGGGCTAGCAATCAGCCCCAGCATTTT
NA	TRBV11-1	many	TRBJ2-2	CASSLDRVSNTGELFF	TGTGCCAGCAGCTTAGACAGGGTGTCGAACACCGGGGAGCTGTTTTTT
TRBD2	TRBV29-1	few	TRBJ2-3	CSVDFRLAGATDTQYF	TGCAGCGTTGACTTTCGACTAGCGGGAGCCACAGATACGCAGTATTTT
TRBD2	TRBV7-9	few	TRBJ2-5	CASNSRAGVQETQYF	TGTGCCAGCAACAGTCGGGCGGGAGTACAAGAGACCCAGTACTTC
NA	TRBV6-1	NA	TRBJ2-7	CASSARDRSEQYF	TGTGCCAGCAGTGCCCGGGACCGTTCGGAGCAGTACTTC
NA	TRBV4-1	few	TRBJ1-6	CASSQFTGTNSPLHF	TGCGCCAGCAGCCAATTCACAGGGACTAATTCACCCCTCCACTTT
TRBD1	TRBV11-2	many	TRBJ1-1	CASSLGQDRGGQAFF	TGTGCCAGCAGCTTAGGTCAGGACAGGGGTGGCCAGGCTTTCTTT
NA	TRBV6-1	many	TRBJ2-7	CASSPSRIFHEQYF	TGTGCCAGCAGCCCCTCAAGGATTTTTCACGAGCAGTACTTC
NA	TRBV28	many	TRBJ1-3	CASSPHPTDSGNTIYF	TGTGCCAGCAGCCCACATCCGACAGACTCTGGAAACACCATATATTTT
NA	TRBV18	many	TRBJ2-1	CASSPPGVTRGNEQFF	TGTGCCAGCTCACCACCGGGGGTCACGAGAGGGAATGAGCAGTTCTTC
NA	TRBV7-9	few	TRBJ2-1	CASSLVVAPRGYEQFF	TGTGCCAGCAGCTTAGTAGTAGCCCCCAGGGGATATGAGCAGTTCTTC
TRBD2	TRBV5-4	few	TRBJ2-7	CASSLLAAVDEQYF	TGTGCCAGCAGCTTGCTAGCGGCCGTGGACGAGCAGTACTTC
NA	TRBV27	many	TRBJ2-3	CASSFLSTDTQYF	TGTGCCAGCAGTTTCTTGAGCACAGATACGCAGTATTTT
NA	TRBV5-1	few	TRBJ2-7	CASSAGQSSYEQYF	TGCGCCAGCAGCGCGGGACAGAGCTCCTACGAGCAGTACTTC
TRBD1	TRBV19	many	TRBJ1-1	CASRTGTGWTEAFF	TGTGCCAGTAGAACCGGGACAGGGTGGACTGAAGCTTTCTTT
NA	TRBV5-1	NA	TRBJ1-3	CASSLTDGGPGNTIYF	TGCGCCAGCAGCTTGACTGACGGGGGTCCTGGAAACACCATATATTTT